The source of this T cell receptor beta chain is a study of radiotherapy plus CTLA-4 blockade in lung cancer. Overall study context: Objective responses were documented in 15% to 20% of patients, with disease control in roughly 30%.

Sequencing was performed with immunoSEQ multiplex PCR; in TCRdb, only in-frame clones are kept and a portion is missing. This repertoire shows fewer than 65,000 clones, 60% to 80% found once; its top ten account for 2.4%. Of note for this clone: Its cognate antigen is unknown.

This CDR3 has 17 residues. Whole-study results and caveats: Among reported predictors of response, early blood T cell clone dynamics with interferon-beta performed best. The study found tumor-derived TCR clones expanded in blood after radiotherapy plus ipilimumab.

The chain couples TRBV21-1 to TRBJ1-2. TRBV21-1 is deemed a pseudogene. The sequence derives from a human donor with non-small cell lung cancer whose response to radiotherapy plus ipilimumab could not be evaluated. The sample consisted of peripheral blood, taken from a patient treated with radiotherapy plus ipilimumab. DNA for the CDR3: TGTGCCAGCCATGCGGTGAGGGCCCCCCTTGGGGGGTATGGCTACACCTTC. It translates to CASHAVRAPLGGYGYTF.